Below are 29 T cell receptor beta chains sequenced from a single sample in a study of T cell responses to AZD1222 COVID-19 vaccine listed by TCRdb under 2021. Library creation used the immunoSEQ multiplex PCR assay. The table was pulled from immuneACCESS by TCRdb, which kept in-frame rearrangements only. Such tables lose some clones; where checked, under half of the loss comes from unresolved V genes, and the rest has no known cause. Recorded for this sample are roughly 120,000 clones; about 88% of them occurred a single time. About 4.2% of the sample is in the top ten clones. The time point label, read with the paper, signifies: baseline before first vaccination. The sequenced sample was peripheral blood, obtained on day 0 of AZD1222 vaccination. The receptors shown here come from an adult in good health.

The rearrangement links TRBV6-5 to TRBJ2-7; 7 nucleotides agree with TRBD1. CDR3 length equals 15 residues. The germline gives CDR1 MNHEY, CDR2 SVGAGI. Unmatched junction bases numbered 5, after V lost 2 bases and J lost 1 base. CDR3 DNA sequence: TGTGCCAGCAGTTACCGGGACAGACGGTCCTACGAGCAGTACTTC. The encoded protein is CASSYRDRRSYEQYF.

The DNA of the CDR3 is TGTGCCAGCAGTTTTAGGGAGGGAAGCTCCTACGAGCAGTACTTC. Amino acids: CASSFREGSSYEQYF. The rearrangement links TRBV27 to TRBJ2-7; 7 bases map to TRBD2. The ends lost 3 bases at V and 0 bases at J; junction bases unmatched: 5. The CDR3 consists of 15 residues. Germline values: CDR1 MNHEY, CDR2 SMNVEV (reference sequence).

This clone showed up just once. The V gene is TRBV9, the J gene TRBJ2-1; D gene unclear. Per the germline V gene, CDR1 is SGDLS and CDR2 is YYNGEE. V was clipped by 3 bases and J by 4 bases, with 14 bases between them. The CDR3 sequence is 15 residues long. The CDR3 DNA reads as TGTGCCAGCAGCGCAACCCCCCTAGGTTACAATGAGCAGTTCTTC. It yields the protein CASSATPLGYNEQFF.

This chain connects TRBV27 to TRBJ2-2; perhaps TRBD1 as D (7 bases). This CDR3 is 16 amino acids long. V gave up 6 bases and J gave up 5 bases, with 19 bases separating them. Germline CDR1 is MNHEY and CDR2 is SMNVEV (reference sequence). The CDR3 DNA reads TGTGCCAGCAGATACCGGCCAGGGGGAGGTACCGGGGAGCTGTTTTTT. This codes for CASRYRPGGGTGELFF.

The sample holds one count of this clone. The genes are TRBV24-1 and TRBJ1-1; 7 bases fit TRBD1. In germline, CDR1 is KGHDR, CDR2 SFDVKD. The ends lost 4 bases at V and 3 bases at J; junction bases unmatched: 10. This CDR3 is 16 amino acids long. The CDR3 sequence: CATSELQQGWDTEAFF. In DNA, the CDR3 is TGTGCCACCAGTGAACTCCAACAGGGGTGGGACACTGAAGCTTTCTTT.

The CDR3: CASSADRAWEKLFF. The CDR3 bases are TGTGCCAGCAGCGCAGACAGGGCTTGGGAAAAACTGTTTTTT. The gene calls are TRBV7-9 and TRBJ1-4; 7 bases line up with TRBD1. Germline V lookup: CDR1 SEHNR, CDR2 FQNEAQ (reference sequence). V was clipped by 5 bases and J by 8 bases; unmatched bases: 8. This CDR3 has 14 residues.

The chain uses TRBV19 and TRBJ1-1; D not certain. The germline CDR1 and CDR2 sequences are LNHDA and SQIVND (reference sequence). CDR3 size: 13 residues. Deletions cut 0 bases from V and 11 bases from J, with 13 bases between. CDR3 bases: TGTGCCAGTAGTATAGACTCGGATTCTTGGGCTTTCTTT. Protein sequence: CASSIDSDSWAFF.

The chain combines TRBV30 with TRBJ1-6; TRBD1 is a possible D gene (5 bases). With 0 bases removed from V and 7 bases from J, the gap between germline ends came to 16 bases. The germline V gene encodes CDR1 GTSNPN and CDR2 SVGIG (reference sequence). The CDR3 spans 16 residues. The CDR3 region has the DNA TGTGCCTGGAGTGTACCCAGGGCAGTCCTAAATTCACCCCTCCACTTT. Residues: CAWSVPRAVLNSPLHF.

This rearrangement joins TRBV6-1 to TRBJ1-6; TRBD1 matches 8 bases. Germline-derived CDR1 and CDR2 are MNHNS and SASEGT. J gave up 0 bases and V 0 bases, and 4 bases lay outside the gene matches. The CDR3 spans 18 residues. Here the CDR3 reads CASSEAWTGSSYNSPLHF. The CDR3 region has the DNA TGTGCCAGCAGTGAAGCTTGGACAGGGAGCTCCTATAATTCACCCCTCCACTTT.

The chain carries TRBV7-9 and TRBJ2-7, with 8 bases that match TRBD1. Germline CDR1 and CDR2: SEHNR and FQNEAQ (reference sequence). Unmatched junction bases numbered 18, after V lost 5 bases and J lost 6 bases. CDR3 length: 17 amino acids. CDR3 residues: CASSNTGQDRPSLEQYF. In nucleotides, the CDR3 is TGTGCCAGCAGCAACACGGGACAGGATAGACCTAGTCTCGAGCAGTACTTC.

This chain links TRBV5-6 with TRBJ1-3; D gene ambiguous. V was shortened by 2 bases and J by 3 bases, with 0 bases between the two germline ends. Germline V gene data show CDR1 as SGHDT and CDR2 as YYEEEE. CDR3 length equals 11 residues. CDR3 sequence: CASSFGNTIYF. The CDR3 DNA reads TGTGCCAGCAGCTTTGGAAACACCATATATTTT.

The chain carries TRBV24-1 and TRBJ1-6; D not resolved. This CDR3 spans 12 amino acids. Deletions cut 2 bases from V and 6 bases from J, with 1 base between. Per the germline V gene, CDR1 is KGHDR and CDR2 is SFDVKD. The CDR3 is CATSDSNSPLHF. The DNA for the CDR3 is TGTGCCACCAGTGATTCTAATTCACCCCTCCACTTT.

The CDR3 bases are TGCGCCAGCAGCCCGGACAGGGCTGAAAAACTGTTTTTT. Amino acid sequence: CASSPDRAEKLFF. The rearrangement joins TRBV4-3 to TRBJ1-4, with 8 bases identical to TRBD1. Germline V gene data show CDR1 as LGHNA and CDR2 as YSLEER. The CDR3 spans 13 residues. The ends lost 4 bases at V and 7 bases at J; junction bases unmatched: 2.

The chain combines TRBV3-1 (or the pseudogene TRBV3-2) with TRBJ1-4, with D uncertain. V was clipped by 4 bases and J by 0 bases, with 18 bases between them. The CDR3 loop spans 18 amino acids. CDR1 LGHDT and CDR2 YNNKEL come from the germline V gene (reference sequence). CDR3 protein: CASSPKYAGEATNEKLFF. The CDR3 DNA reads as TGTGCCAGCAGCCCGAAGTACGCAGGTGAAGCAACTAATGAAAAACTGTTTTTT.

This sequence joins TRBV19 and TRBJ1-6; D unclear. This CDR3 has 13 residues. Germline V gene lookup returns CDR1 LNHDA and CDR2 SQIVND (reference sequence). V was clipped by 1 base and J by 8 bases, with 6 bases between them. Written as DNA, the CDR3 is TGTGCCAGTAGTATAGGGAATCATTCACCCCTCCACTTT. Residues: CASSIGNHSPLHF.

The J gene is TRBJ2-2, the V gene TRBV12-3 or TRBV12-4; D remains unclear. V was clipped by 7 bases and J by 8 bases, with 8 bases between them. This CDR3 comprises 11 residues. CDR3 in amino acids: CASTLQGELFF. DNA of the CDR3: TGTGCCAGCACCCTACAGGGGGAGCTGTTTTTT.

V and J are TRBV5-1 and TRBJ2-3, with D possibly called TRBD1 or TRBD2 (6 bases each). CDR1 SGHRS and CDR2 YFSETQ come from the germline V gene. CDR3 length equals 15 residues. V dropped 4 bases and J dropped 1 base, with 13 bases sitting between them. CDR3 in DNA: TGCGCCAGCAGCATGAGGGGGGAGGGCACAGATACGCAGTATTTT. This sequence encodes CASSMRGEGTDTQYF.

The V and J genes are TRBV24-1 and TRBJ2-5; possibly TRBD2 for D (7 bases). CDR3 length: 15 amino acids. With 5 bases removed from V and 1 base from J, the gap between germline ends came to 13 bases. Germline values: CDR1 KGHDR, CDR2 SFDVKD. This chain's CDR3 is CATSGRRGPQETQYF. CDR3 DNA: TGTGCCACCAGTGGGAGGCGGGGGCCCCAAGAGACCCAGTACTTC.

V is TRBV19 and J is TRBJ2-1; no definite D call. The V end lost 3 bases, the J end lost 8 bases, and 14 bases lay between the germline ends. This CDR3 has 14 amino acids. Germline assignment: CDR1 LNHDA and CDR2 SQIVND (reference sequence). The CDR3 DNA follows: TGTGCCAGTAGTATGCAGGCCCTTGGGGATGAGCAGTTCTTC. Protein sequence: CASSMQALGDEQFF.

This rearrangement joins TRBV5-1 to TRBJ2-3; 12 bases map to TRBD2. This CDR3 comprises 17 residues. Trimming removed 1 base from V and 3 bases from J; junction bases left unmatched: 6. CDR1 SGHRS and CDR2 YFSETQ come from the germline V gene. CDR3 sequence: CASSLPNLAGGTDTQYF. The CDR3 coding sequence is TGCGCCAGCAGCTTGCCCAATCTAGCGGGGGGGACAGATACGCAGTATTTT.

The chain links TRBV4-1 to TRBJ2-5; the match to TRBD2 covers 10 bases. The germline gives CDR1 MGHRA, CDR2 YSYEKL. Trimming took 6 bases from V and 7 from J; bases not matched to a gene: 11. CDR3 length: 15 amino acids. The CDR3 sequence: CASRAASGSDGTQYF. Written as DNA, the CDR3 is TGCGCCAGCAGAGCGGCTAGCGGGAGCGACGGGACCCAGTACTTC.

In this sample, this clone turned up once. This sequence joins TRBV4-2 and TRBJ1-4; 7 bases are shared with TRBD1. With 1 base clipped from V and 1 base from J, the junction kept 9 bases outside the gene matches. The CDR3 spans 18 residues. Germline CDR1 LGHNA, CDR2 YNFKEQ. CDR3 bases: TGTGCCAGCAGCCAAGCCAGGGGGACTGCGGGAACTAATGAAAAACTGTTTTTT. This gives the protein CASSQARGTAGTNEKLFF.

The chain links TRBV15 to TRBJ1-5; D gene unclear. The germline gives CDR1 LNHNV, CDR2 YYDKDF (reference sequence). The ends were cut back, 0 bases at V and 4 bases at J, with 7 bases in the middle. The CDR3 spans 14 residues. The CDR3 protein is CATSRDRRNQPQHF. DNA of the CDR3: TGTGCCACCAGCAGAGACAGGCGAAATCAGCCCCAGCATTTT.

The chain couples TRBV5-1 to TRBJ1-4, with TRBD1 as a possible D gene (5 bases). CDR3 length: 15 residues. From germline, CDR1 is SGHRS and CDR2 YFSETQ. Trimming stripped 0 bases from V and 4 bases from J, with 10 bases between. The CDR3 loop reads CASSLADRVNEKLFF. In DNA form, the CDR3 reads TGCGCCAGCAGCTTGGCCGACAGAGTTAATGAAAAACTGTTTTTT. The full variable domain, in which reference TRBV5-1 and TRBJ1-4 provide the parts outside the CDR3, is KAGVTQTPRYLIKTRGQQVTLSCSPISGHRSVSWYQQTPGQGLQFLFEYFSETQRNKGNFPGRFSGRQFSNSRSEMNVSTLELGDSALYLCASSLADRVNEKLFFGSGTQLSVL.

The V call is TRBV15, the J call TRBJ2-6, with TRBD2 matching over 14 bases. The CDR3 has 16 residues. V was clipped by 6 bases and J by 3 bases; unmatched bases: 1. The germline gives CDR1 LNHNV, CDR2 YYDKDF (reference sequence). The CDR3 region is CATSGLAGGGANVLTF. CDR3 sequence (DNA): TGTGCCACCAGTGGACTAGCGGGAGGTGGGGCCAACGTCCTGACTTTC.

This clone was seen a single time. The chain employs TRBV11-2 and TRBJ1-1, with a weak D call TRBD1 (6 bases). V was clipped by 0 bases and J by 7 bases, with 9 bases between them. The germline CDR1 and CDR2 sequences are SGHAT and FQNNGV. The CDR3 spans 13 residues. CDR3 nucleotide sequence: TGTGCCAGCAGCTTAGAGTTCAGGGGTGAAGCTTTCTTT. Its translation: CASSLEFRGEAFF.

The chain links TRBV29-1 to TRBJ2-1; D is unresolved. CDR1 SQVTM and CDR2 ANQGSEA come from the germline V gene. This CDR3 is 14 amino acids long. Between the trimmed V and J ends, which lost 6 bases and 9 bases, there was a span of 21 bases. CDR3 nucleotide sequence: TGCAGCGTCGCAGGTGGGCGGCGATCCGGTGAGCAGTTCTTC. Protein product: CSVAGGRRSGEQFF.

This clone has only one observation. The J gene is TRBJ1-4, the V gene TRBV6-5; TRBD1 might be the D (5 bases). This CDR3 has 14 residues. Germline V lookup: CDR1 MNHEY, CDR2 SVGAGI. Trimming shortened V by 6 bases and J by 5 bases, and 13 bases separated the two germline ends. CDR3 protein: CASSRKRGNEKLFF. The CDR3 region has the DNA TGTGCCAGCAGCCGAAAAAGGGGAAATGAAAAACTGTTTTTT.

Turning to this clone: At one end, the junction sequence differs from germline, possibly due to a read error. The chain has TRBV11-2 and TRBJ1-2; D is unresolved. This CDR3 has 11 amino acids. Germline V CDR1 and CDR2: SGHAT, FQNNGV. The CDR3 sequence is CASSTTTRRAF. The CDR3 coding sequence is TGTGCCAGCAGCACTACGACACGACGGGCCTTC.